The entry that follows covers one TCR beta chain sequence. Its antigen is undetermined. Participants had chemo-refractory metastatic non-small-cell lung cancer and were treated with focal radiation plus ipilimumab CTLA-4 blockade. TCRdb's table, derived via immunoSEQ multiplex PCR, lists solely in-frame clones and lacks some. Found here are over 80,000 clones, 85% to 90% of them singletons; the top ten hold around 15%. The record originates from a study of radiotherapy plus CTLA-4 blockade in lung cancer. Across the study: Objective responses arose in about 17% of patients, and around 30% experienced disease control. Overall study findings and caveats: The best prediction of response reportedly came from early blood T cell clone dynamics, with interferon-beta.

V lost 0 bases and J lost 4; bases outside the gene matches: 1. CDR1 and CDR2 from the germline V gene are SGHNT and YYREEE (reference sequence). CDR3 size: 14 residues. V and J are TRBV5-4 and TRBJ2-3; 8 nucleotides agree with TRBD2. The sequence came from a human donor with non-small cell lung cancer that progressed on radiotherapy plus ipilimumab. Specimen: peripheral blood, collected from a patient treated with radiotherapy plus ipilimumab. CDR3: CASSLAGGPDTQYF. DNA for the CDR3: TGTGCCAGCAGCTTGGCGGGGGGGCCAGATACGCAGTATTTT.